This T cell receptor (beta chain) derives from a study of glioma-infiltrating T cells (TCRdb year 2016). Notes on the research overall: Glioma tissue, non-neoplastic brain tissue and matched peripheral blood mononuclear cells were used as sources from which TCR alpha- and beta-chain repertoires were sequenced. To measure how far tissue and blood T-cell populations diverged, each tissue-infiltrating repertoire was compared against the peripheral blood repertoire of the same patient. Three low-grade glioma patients, several primary glioblastoma patients, and three non-glioma patients who contributed non-neoplastic brain tissue made up the paired cohort. What the work shows at the level of the full study, not this receptor alone: VJ-independent divergence between tissue and blood was below expectation in non-neoplastic patients but above expectation in all gliomas, especially low-grade gliomas. Small numbers underpinned the group comparisons: roughly 8 glioblastoma patients, three low-grade glioma patients and three non-neoplastic patients. Only a very small number of CDR3 sequences turned up in both tissue and blood, a result put down to high CDR3 diversity combined with limited sampling.

Unmatched junction bases come to 7, with V trimmed by 3 bases and J by 4 bases. Its CDR3 holds 15 amino acids, cysteine through phenylalanine. Only CDR3 DNA is held: 45 bases, read in frame from base 1. Taken from the germline V gene (reference sequence), the CDR1 and CDR2 loops are DFQATT and SNEGSKA. TCR alpha and beta CDR3 regions were amplified with the iRepertoire nested amplicon-rescue multiplex PCR (arm-PCR) platform from RNA. For one-step reverse transcription and amplification, roughly 90-450 ng of tissue mRNA or PBMC total RNA was used as input. Following bead purification, Illumina adapters were added through a secondary multiplex PCR, and the libraries were then gel-purified between 200 and 400 bp. Demultiplexing relied on internal 6-nucleotide barcodes carried by the libraries. Libraries were sequenced on an Illumina MiSeq with 2x220 or 2x250 nucleotide paired-end reads. Per the source publication's procedure: Paired reads were merged using FLASH 1.2.11 and aligned with BWA-MEM to the GRCh37 human genome, and TRA and TRB reads were then extracted. For V and J assignment, an IMGT-derived reference of cassette sequences and CDR3 motifs that included pseudogenes was used. Reads were translated in three frames, and productive CDR3s were defined by a C…FGXG motif without stop codons. A clonotype was defined as a unique combination of a V-J cassette pair and a CDR3 amino acid sequence. Hamming distance filtering was applied to reads, with thresholds set by the sequence error rate of each sample in mapped regions. TCRdb's own reprocessing of the public reads used fastp at Q25 and MiXCR and kept productive beta chains. Each entry merges the rows of one CDR3 protein and shows their most common DNA and genes. None of the V and J calls come from the authors' own analysis; TCRdb made them. The sample table shows about 3,900 distinct CDR3 sequences, and roughly 90% are seen once. The ten largest clones represent about 26% of the sample.

A note on this clonotype: This receptor's antigen is unknown. It has no much larger one-base neighbor in the sample; base qualities were not kept. Being off target in a library aimed at alpha chains, this beta chain has a size of little meaning.

Sequenced sample: glioma tissue, nonneoplastic brain tissue, or PBMCs (not recorded which). Recombination linked TRBV20-1 to TRBJ2-3; 10 bases in the middle match TRBD2. The receptor was isolated from a human donor with low-grade glioma or glioblastoma, undergoing nonglioma brain surgery, or in good health (not recorded which). The DNA reads as follows: TGCAGTGCTAGTCCTGCTAGCGGGAGTTCAGATACGCAGTATTTT. This translates into CSASPASGSSDTQYF.